This record concerns one TCR beta chain sequence. The target of this receptor is not known. No much larger clone exists at a distance of one base, and base qualities are not known. In the prospective study, participants were roughly 18 to 95 years old, resided in about two dozen geographic areas of the United States, and were enrolled through a virtual design. In the prospective study, participants were assigned to cohorts based on the clinical history participants reported in a screening survey and a study questionnaire. Recovered participants in ImmuneRACE Cohort 3 were defined by two consecutive negative NP/OP PCR tests, clearance by a healthcare professional, or resolution of symptoms. Each participant in the prospective study had whole blood, serum and a nasopharyngeal or oropharyngeal swab collected by mobile phlebotomists. Additional blood draws and questionnaires over an approximately two-month period could optionally be provided by prospective study participants. Before DNA extraction, blood samples from the prospective study were shipped at room temperature or frozen.

CDR1 and CDR2, looked up from the germline V gene, are SGHRS and YFSETQ. The CDR3 goes from the cysteine to the phenylalanine over 12 residues. CDR3 DNA only is kept here, 36 bases in frame from base 1. V and J are truncated by 5 bases and 5 bases respectively, leaving an intervening sequence of 10 bases. This specimen comes from a study of blood T cell repertoires in COVID-19 (dated by TCRdb to 2019 to 2021). In terms of the full investigation: Collaborator samples came from the United States, Italy and Spain and covered acute and convalescent phases of COVID-19. The repertoires were released in a freely available public database intended as a resource for research on the immune response to SARS-CoV-2. The material from the prospective study consisted of cDNA or gDNA derived from T cells, B-cell-depleted T cells, or PBMCs. Nearly every sample came with metadata listing a de-identified subject ID, COVID-19 status, age in years and sex. Samples came from the ongoing ImmuneRACE study (first 160 participants) plus 1,254 subjects from 6 global collaborators. Subjects who had been exposed to COVID-19, were actively infected with it, or had recovered from it provided the deeply sampled blood TCRbeta repertoires that made up the dataset. Where available, HLA class I and class II types were taken from metadata supplied by the sample provider and were not determined by assay-based typing. Beyond this particular receptor, the publication reports: The quantity of clinical and demographic metadata differed by source and by participant and was supplied without curation.

TCRbeta CDR3 regions were amplified from genomic DNA by means of the immunoSEQ Assay, a bias-controlled multiplex PCR. Per the source publication's procedure: The number of nucleated cells in each sample was estimated by amplification of reference gene primers within the assay. To quantify the absolute abundance of each unique TCRbeta CDR3 rearrangement, sequence reads were collapsed and filtered. Productive Simpson clonality was computed per sample as the square root of Simpson's diversity index over productive rearrangements. Drawn from immuneACCESS, this table holds only the in-frame rearrangements with V and J called that TCRdb kept. Clones are partly lost; checked studies trace under half to an unresolved V gene and leave the rest unexplained. V and J calls and clone size are copied from that table; D and trimming were computed from the DNA. This sample is represented by a few hundred thousand clones; approximately 88% of them were singletons. The ten largest clonotypes hold 1.5% to 2% of the sample.

This TCR was sampled from a woman in her 40s who had recovered from COVID-19. Sequencing input: PBMCs or T cells enriched from blood (not recorded which). The chain is made from TRBV5-1 and TRBJ2-5; a weak D assignment points to TRBD2 (5 bases agree). Read as DNA, the sequence is TGCGCCAGCAGGAAAACTAGGGAGACCCAGTACTTC. Protein translation: CASRKTRETQYF.